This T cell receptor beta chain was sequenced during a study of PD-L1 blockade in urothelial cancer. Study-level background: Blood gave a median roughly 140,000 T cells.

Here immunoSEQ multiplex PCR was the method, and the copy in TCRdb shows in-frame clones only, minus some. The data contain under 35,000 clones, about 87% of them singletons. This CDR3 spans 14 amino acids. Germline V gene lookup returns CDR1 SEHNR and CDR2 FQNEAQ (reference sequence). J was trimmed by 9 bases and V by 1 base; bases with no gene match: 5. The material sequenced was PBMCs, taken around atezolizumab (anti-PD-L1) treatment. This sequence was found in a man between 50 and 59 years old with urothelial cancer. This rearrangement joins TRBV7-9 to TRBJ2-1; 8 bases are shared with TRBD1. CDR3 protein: CASSLEGQGAEQFF. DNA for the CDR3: TGTGCCAGCAGCTTAGAAGGACAGGGAGCTGAGCAGTTCTTC. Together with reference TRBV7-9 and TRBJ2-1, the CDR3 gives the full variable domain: DTGVSQNPRHKITKRGQNVTFRCDPISEHNRLYWYRQTLGQGPEFLTYFQNEAQLEKSRLLSDRFSAERPKGSFSTLEIQRTEQGDSAMYLCASSLEGQGAEQFFGPGTRLTVL.